This T cell receptor beta chain was identified in a study of somatic mutations in cytotoxic T cells in rheumatoid arthritis. A remark on this clone: Antigen specificity is unknown.

Controls that were healthy consisted of blood donors whose median age was around 51 years (range roughly 21-70), with roughly 60% female. Positive magnetic bead selection isolated CD4+ and CD8+ cells, and flow cytometry checked purity. Findings of the study overall: More than 20% of CD8+ cells belonged to the largest clone in about an eighth of the roughly 60 patients. Greater age accompanied higher CD8+ clonality in rheumatoid arthritis patients, a pattern that was absent in healthy controls.

The protocol was immunoSEQ multiplex PCR, while the TCRdb copy is restricted to in-frame clones and leaves out a portion. The sample shows tens of thousands of clones, 82% of them seen only once. Germline V gene data show CDR1 as SGHVS and CDR2 as FQNEAQ. J gave up 7 bases and V 5 bases, and 11 bases lay outside the gene matches. This CDR3 region has 16 residues. The V call is TRBV7-8, the J call TRBJ2-2; 9 bases align to TRBD1. This sequence was found in a man aged 50 to 60 in good health. The specimen was CD8+ T cells sorted from blood. CDR3 sequence: CASSPRDRVWFGELFF. The CDR3 bases are TGTGCCAGCAGCCCCCGGGACAGGGTTTGGTTCGGGGAGCTGTTTTTT.